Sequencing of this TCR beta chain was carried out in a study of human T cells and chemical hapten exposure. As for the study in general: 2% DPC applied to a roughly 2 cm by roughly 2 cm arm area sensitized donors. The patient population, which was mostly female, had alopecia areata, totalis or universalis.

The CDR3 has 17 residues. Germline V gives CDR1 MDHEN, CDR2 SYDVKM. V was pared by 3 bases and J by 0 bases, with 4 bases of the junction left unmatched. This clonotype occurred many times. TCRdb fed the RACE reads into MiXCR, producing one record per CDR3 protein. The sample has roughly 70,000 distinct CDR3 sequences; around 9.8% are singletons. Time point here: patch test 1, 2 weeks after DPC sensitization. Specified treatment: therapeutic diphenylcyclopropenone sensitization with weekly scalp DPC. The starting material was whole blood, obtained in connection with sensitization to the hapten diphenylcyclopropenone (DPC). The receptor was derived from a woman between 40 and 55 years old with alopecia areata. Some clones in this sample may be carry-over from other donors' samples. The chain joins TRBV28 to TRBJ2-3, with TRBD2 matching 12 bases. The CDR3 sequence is CASSLASGGASTDTQYF. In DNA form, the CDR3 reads TGTGCCAGCAGTTTGGCTAGCGGGGGGGCCAGCACAGATACGCAGTATTTT.